This T cell receptor beta chain was captured in a study of blood T cell repertoires in COVID-19. Study context: Spain, Italy and the United States supplied samples that represented acute and convalescent COVID-19. From T cells, B-cell-depleted T cells, or PBMCs came the material, which was cDNA or gDNA.

Patients in Seattle were enrolled during active infection, then followed longitudinally. This clone came up a few times. As originally analysed: How many nucleated cells were present was estimated from reference gene primer amplification. TCRdb's table, derived via immunoSEQ multiplex PCR, lists solely in-frame clones and lacks some. Clone size and V and J calls were adopted from that table, with D and trimming inferred from the DNA. The data hold about 330,000 clones, with about nine tenths observed a single time. Material: peripheral blood. This TCR derives from a man younger than 40 with COVID-19, enrolled during active disease.

The CDR3 region is CASSIGLAGGPSTDTQYF. CDR3 DNA: TGTGCCAGTAGTATAGGACTAGCGGGGGGGCCTAGCACAGATACGCAGTATTTT. The chain is built from TRBV19 and TRBJ2-3, with TRBD2 matching 14 bases. This CDR3 contains 18 residues. The V segment lost 1 base and the J segment 0 bases; nucleotides outside the gene matches: 3. Germline CDR1 and CDR2: LNHDA and SQIVND (reference sequence). Full variable domain (remainder filled in from reference TRBV19 and TRBJ2-3): DGGITQSPKYLFRKEGQNVTLSCEQNLNHDAMYWYRQDPGQGLRLIYYSQIVNDFQKGDIAEGYSVSREKKESFPLTVTSAQKNPTAFYLCASSIGLAGGPSTDTQYFGPGTRLTVL.